A selection of T cell receptor beta chains follows, all from one sample in a study of shared clonotypes between healthy human individuals. Profiled with immunoSEQ multiplex PCR; TCRdb holds only in-frame clones, not every one. The sample includes approximately 1.5 million clones, less than 99% of them seen just once. Sequencing was done on a sample of naive CD4+ T cells sorted from blood. The receptor source for this set is a young man in good health. Each CDR3 is given without its conserved first and last residue. A D gene is named only where the DNA matches it firmly.

v_call,d_call,j_call,cdr3_aa
TRBV5-4,-,TRBJ2-7,ASSPELGSYEQY
TRBV4-1,-,TRBJ1-2,ASSQDVDRGYT
TRBV5-6,-,TRBJ1-4,ASSFQVGGEKLF
TRBV2,-,TRBJ1-3,ASSERGSGNTIY
TRBV28,-,TRBJ1-2,ASSPQRGGSGYGYT
TRBV9,TRBD2,TRBJ2-2,ASRDSGGRDTGELF
TRBV28,-,TRBJ1-2,ASSLTGYYGYT
TRBV7-8,-,TRBJ1-1,ASSLNSPSAIGHEAF
TRBV2,TRBD1,TRBJ2-3,ASTDRGDTQY
TRBV9,-,TRBJ2-1,ASSVAYNEQF
TRBV15,-,TRBJ2-1,ATSSGMGGAYYNEQF
TRBV7-8,-,TRBJ2-1,ASSSGTSNI
TRBV25-1,TRBD2,TRBJ2-1,ASSPTSGSSNEQF
TRBV28,-,TRBJ1-5,ASSFGGGSSYSNQPQH